This entry lists 2 T cell receptor beta chains sequenced from one sample in a study of PD-1 blockade in classical Hodgkin lymphoma. Sequencing was performed with immunoSEQ multiplex PCR; in TCRdb, only in-frame clones are kept and a portion is missing. This sample has under 9,000 clones; roughly 87% occur once, and the top ten carry less than 40%. Time point given: cycle 4 day 1 (C4D1), after more than five weeks of nivolumab. There was relapse after autologous stem cell transplantation in every patient, and there was variation in brentuximab vedotin exposure. The sample consisted of peripheral blood mononuclear cells (PBMCs), taken before the fourth cycle of nivolumab. The receptor set was obtained from a human donor with classical Hodgkin lymphoma.

V gene TRBV18 combines with J gene TRBJ1-2; TRBD1 is a possible D gene (5 bases). With 0 bases removed from V and 4 bases from J, the gap between germline ends came to 12 bases. The CDR3 is 15 amino acids. Germline V gene data show CDR1 as KGHSH and CDR2 as LQKENI. DNA for the CDR3: TGTGCCAGCTCACCACCGATGACAGACGTCTATGGCTACACCTTC. Amino acids: CASSPPMTDVYGYTF.

CDR3 nucleotide sequence: TGTGCCAGCAGTTACCCCGGGACAGAAATCTACGAGCAGTACTTC. Translation: CASSYPGTEIYEQYF. This chain joins TRBV6-5 and TRBJ2-7, with 7 bases identical to TRBD1. Per the germline V gene, CDR1 is MNHEY and CDR2 is SVGAGI. With 2 bases clipped from V and 3 bases from J, the junction kept 7 bases outside the gene matches. The CDR3 has 15 residues.